A single sample is the source of the 16 T cell receptor beta chains below, sequenced in a study of T cell responses to AZD1222 COVID-19 vaccine. Produced via immunoSEQ multiplex PCR; TCRdb's table is partial and in-frame only. This table has approximately 110,000 clones, just over 85% appearing once. The specimen comprised peripheral blood, sampled on day 0 of AZD1222 vaccination. Receptors were obtained from an adult in good health.

The V and J genes are TRBV7-6 and TRBJ2-3, with TRBD2 identical over 10 bases. The germline CDR1 and CDR2 sequences are SGHVS and FNYEAQ. The CDR3 sequence is 18 residues long. Trimming cost V 0 bases and J 2 bases; bases outside gene matches: 8. CDR3 in DNA: TGTGCCAGCAGCTTAGCTCCCAGCGGGGGGGCGAACACAGATACGCAGTATTTT. Protein product: CASSLAPSGGANTDTQYF. Drawing the rest from reference TRBV7-6 and TRBJ2-3, the complete variable domain is GAGVSQSPRYKVTKRGQDVALRCDPISGHVSLYWYRQALGQGPEFLTYFNYEAQQDKSGLPNDRFSAERPEGSISTLTIQRTEQRDSAMYRCASSLAPSGGANTDTQYFGPGTRLTVL.

The genes are TRBV5-1 and TRBJ1-1; tentatively, D is TRBD1 (6 bases). Trimming shortened V by 0 bases and J by 1 base, and 7 bases separated the two germline ends. The CDR3 extends over 14 amino acids. Germline CDR1 and CDR2: SGHRS and YFSETQ. DNA of the CDR3: TGCGCCAGCAGCTTGGAACAGGGGAACACTGAAGCTTTCTTT. It specifies CASSLEQGNTEAFF.

This rearrangement joins TRBV30 to TRBJ1-5; D not resolved. V lost 0 bases and J 0 bases, leaving 9 bases between the germline ends. Germline CDR1 and CDR2: GTSNPN and SVGIG (reference sequence). The CDR3 has 15 residues. For the CDR3, the DNA is TGTGCCTGGAGTGTAAAGGGTCTTAGCAATCAGCCCCAGCATTTT. Residues: CAWSVKGLSNQPQHF.

The chain joins TRBV11-3 to TRBJ2-1; 7 bases line up with TRBD1. V lost 5 bases, J lost 9 bases, and 13 bases stayed unmatched. The germline V gene encodes CDR1 SGHNT and CDR2 YENEEA. The CDR3 contains 15 residues. The CDR3 spells CASSPRQGKDSEQFF. CDR3 in DNA: TGTGCCAGCAGCCCACGACAGGGAAAGGATAGTGAGCAGTTCTTC.

In its sample, this clone was seen once. This chain links TRBV4-2 with TRBJ2-7, with TRBD1 matching over 10 bases. This CDR3 is 18 amino acids long. With 0 bases clipped from V and 3 bases from J, the junction kept 11 bases outside the gene matches. Germline V CDR1 and CDR2: LGHNA, YNFKEQ. The CDR3 region is CASSQDLGTGVSFYEQYF. CDR3 bases: TGTGCCAGCAGCCAAGATTTGGGGACAGGGGTGAGTTTCTACGAGCAGTACTTC.

The J gene is TRBJ2-1, the V gene TRBV4-3; 9 bases map to TRBD2. CDR1 LGHNA and CDR2 YSLEER come from the germline V gene. Trimming removed 1 base from V and 9 bases from J; junction bases left unmatched: 10. The CDR3 has 16 amino acids. CDR3 sequence: CASSQGRLAGSSEQFF. For the CDR3, the DNA is TGCGCCAGCAGCCAAGGTAGGCTAGCGGGGAGTTCTGAGCAGTTCTTC.

This clone came up once. The CDR3 DNA reads as TGTGCCAGTAGTCCCCGACCCAACACTGAAGCTTTCTTT. This codes for CASSPRPNTEAFF. V and J are TRBV19 and TRBJ1-1; D is ambiguous. V was cut by 5 bases and J by 2 bases, with 9 bases left in between. Looked up from germline, CDR1 is LNHDA and CDR2 is SQIVND (reference sequence). This CDR3 spans 13 amino acids. The whole variable domain, remainder taken from reference TRBV19 and TRBJ1-1, is DGGITQSPKYLFRKEGQNVTLSCEQNLNHDAMYWYRQDPGQGLRLIYYSQIVNDFQKGDIAEGYSVSREKKESFPLTVTSAQKNPTAFYLCASSPRPNTEAFFGQGTRLTVV.

The rearrangement joins TRBV7-2 to TRBJ2-1; 10 nucleotides line up with TRBD2. The CDR3 has 15 amino acids. Per germline, CDR1 SGHTA and CDR2 FQGNSA. The junction had 10 bases not matched to a gene; V was cut back by 5 bases and J by 9 bases. CDR3 residues: CASSLGGAGGPEQFF. In DNA form, the CDR3 reads TGTGCCAGCAGCCTGGGAGGAGCGGGGGGGCCTGAGCAGTTCTTC.

J is TRBJ1-1 and V is TRBV6-5; a possible D gene is TRBD1 (6 bases). In germline, CDR1 is MNHEY, CDR2 SVGAGI. Trimming removed 0 bases from V and 10 bases from J, with 9 bases in between. The CDR3 runs to 12 residues. The CDR3 loop reads CASSYSTGIAFF. Here the CDR3 DNA reads TGTGCCAGCAGTTACTCGACAGGTATAGCTTTCTTT.

The chain combines TRBV5-5 with TRBJ2-7; the D is unclear. The CDR3 runs to 13 residues. Germline V gene lookup returns CDR1 SGHKS and CDR2 YYEKEE (reference sequence). V gave up 3 bases and J gave up 0 bases, with 7 bases separating them. CDR3 sequence (DNA): TGTGCCAGCAGCTGGACGGTCTCCTACGAGCAGTACTTC. Translation: CASSWTVSYEQYF.

The chain uses TRBV5-6 and TRBJ2-2; D is unclear. The V end was cut by 3 bases, the J end by 0 bases, with 18 bases between. CDR1 is SGHDT and CDR2 is YYEEEE in the germline V gene. The CDR3 sequence is 18 residues long. The CDR3 loop reads CASSSYSLRVSNTGELFF. The CDR3 coding sequence is TGTGCCAGCAGCTCGTATTCACTCCGGGTTTCGAACACCGGGGAGCTGTTTTTT.

This chain connects TRBV28 to TRBJ1-5; D unresolved. Trimming pared 3 bases from V and 4 bases from J, leaving 13 bases between. The CDR3 runs to 15 residues. From germline, CDR1 is MDHEN and CDR2 SYDVKM. The CDR3 bases are TGTGCCAGCAGTTTTACGGTCGAGGGTAATCAGCCCCAGCATTTT. This sequence encodes CASSFTVEGNQPQHF.

The chain joins TRBV7-2 to TRBJ1-6, with TRBD1 matching over 7 bases. J was trimmed by 9 bases and V by 5 bases; bases with no gene match: 10. The V gene's germline CDR1 is SGHTA and CDR2 FQGNSA. This CDR3 has 15 amino acids. The CDR3 here is CASSPYRGMGSPLHF. DNA for the CDR3: TGTGCCAGCAGCCCATACAGGGGCATGGGTTCACCCCTCCACTTT.

This clone was picked up one time. The rearrangement links TRBV7-2 to TRBJ1-2; no clear D gene. Germline loops: CDR1 SGHTA, CDR2 FQGNSA. The CDR3 runs 13 residues. V lost 2 bases, J lost 6 bases, and 10 bases lay in between. This CDR3 is CASSLNPKDGYTF. In nucleotides, the CDR3 is TGTGCCAGCAGCTTAAACCCCAAGGATGGCTACACCTTC. Complete variable domain (other parts from reference TRBV7-2 and TRBJ1-2): GAGVSQSPSNKVTEKGKDVELRCDPISGHTALYWYRQSLGQGLEFLIYFQGNSAPDKSGLPSDRFSAERTGGSVSTLTIQRTQQEDSAVYLCASSLNPKDGYTFGSGTRLTVV.

V gene TRBV10-2 combines with J gene TRBJ2-5, with a tentative D call TRBD1 (8 bases). The CDR3 sequence is 14 residues long. Germline CDR1 and CDR2: WSHSY and SAAADI. V was clipped by 8 bases and J by 1 base, with 14 bases between them. The CDR3 DNA follows: TGCGCCAGCGGGGGGGGACAGGCCCAAGAGACCCAGTACTTC. Amino acids: CASGGGQAQETQYF.

V and J are TRBV29-1 and TRBJ2-7; D might be TRBD1 or TRBD2, each matching 6 bases. V lost 1 base to trimming and J lost 6 bases, with 19 bases between them. The CDR3 sequence is 15 residues long. Germline V gene lookup returns CDR1 SQVTM and CDR2 ANQGSEA. The DNA of the CDR3 is TGCAGCGTTGAAGGTTTGGGCCGGGGGCTCACCGAGCAGTACTTC. It translates to CSVEGLGRGLTEQYF.